This T cell receptor beta chain was identified during a study of OX40 agonist ivuxolimab in advanced cancers. Using immunoSEQ multiplex PCR, the repertoire was profiled, and TCRdb retains in-frame clones only, with some absent. This table holds tens of thousands of clones, about nine tenths found once. Autoimmune disease history or systemic immunosuppression led to patients being barred. The specimen was CD4+ or CD8+ T cells sorted from blood, collected in a trial of the OX40 agonist ivuxolimab. The clonotype comes from an adult with an advanced solid tumor such as melanoma, head and neck, liver or kidney cancer.

This CDR3 is CASSEGTGGPNEQYF. The CDR3 DNA follows: TGTGCCAGCAGTGAAGGGACGGGAGGGCCCAACGAGCAGTACTTC. The rearrangement uses TRBV25-1 and TRBJ2-7; 8 positions match TRBD2. The germline CDR1 and CDR2 sequences are MGHDK and SYGVNS. J lost 5 bases, V lost 2 bases, and 8 bases had no gene match. The CDR3 totals 15 residues.